This paragraph reports one T cell receptor (beta chain). The data derive from a study of T cell clones after liver transplantation. Sequencing was performed with immunoSEQ multiplex PCR; in TCRdb, only in-frame clones are kept and a portion is missing. The data contain over 100,000 clones, 75% to 85% of them singletons. Per germline, CDR1 KGHSH and CDR2 LQKENI. This CDR3 has 15 residues. The V gene lost 3 bases and the J gene lost 5 bases, with 15 bases spanning the gap. The sample here was CD4+ T cells from blood, taken before liver transplant. The TCR originated in a human donor who received a liver transplant. This rearrangement joins TRBV18 to TRBJ2-3, with D possibly called TRBD1 or TRBD2 (5 bases each). The chain's CDR3 is CASSPGAAHGDTQYF. CDR3 bases: TGTGCCAGCTCACCCGGGGCAGCGCATGGAGATACGCAGTATTTT.